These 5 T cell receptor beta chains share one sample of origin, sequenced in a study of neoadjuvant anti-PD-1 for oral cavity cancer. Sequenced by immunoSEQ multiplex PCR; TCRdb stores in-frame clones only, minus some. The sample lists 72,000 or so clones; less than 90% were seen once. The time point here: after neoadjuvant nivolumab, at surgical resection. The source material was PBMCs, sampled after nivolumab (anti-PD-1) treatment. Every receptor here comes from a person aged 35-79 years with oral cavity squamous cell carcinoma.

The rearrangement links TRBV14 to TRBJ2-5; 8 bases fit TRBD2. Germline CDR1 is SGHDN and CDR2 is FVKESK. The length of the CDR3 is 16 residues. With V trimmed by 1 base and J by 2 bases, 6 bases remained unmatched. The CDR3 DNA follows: TGTGCCAGCAGCCAAGTTCTTAGCGGGAAACAAGAGACCCAGTACTTC. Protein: CASSQVLSGKQETQYF. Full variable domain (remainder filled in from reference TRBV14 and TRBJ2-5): EAGVTQFPSHSVIEKGQTVTLRCDPISGHDNLYWYRRVMGKEIKFLLHFVKESKQDESGMPNNRFLAERTGGTYSTLKVQPAELEDSGVYFCASSQVLSGKQETQYFGPGTRLLVL.

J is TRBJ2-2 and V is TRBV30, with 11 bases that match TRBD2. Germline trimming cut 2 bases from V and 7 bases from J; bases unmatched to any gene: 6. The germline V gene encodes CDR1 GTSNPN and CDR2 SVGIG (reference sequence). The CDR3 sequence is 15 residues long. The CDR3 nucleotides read TGTGCCTGGAGTCTCACTAGCGGGGGTTTCGGGGAGCTGTTTTTT. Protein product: CAWSLTSGGFGELFF.

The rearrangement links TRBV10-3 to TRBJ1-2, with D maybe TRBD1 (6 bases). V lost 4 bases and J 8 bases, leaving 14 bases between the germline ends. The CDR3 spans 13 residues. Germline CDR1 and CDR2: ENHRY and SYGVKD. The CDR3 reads CAISGSEGEGYTF. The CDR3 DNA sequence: TGTGCCATCAGTGGATCAGAGGGGGAGGGCTACACCTTC.

Written as DNA, the CDR3 is TGTGCCTGGAGTCAGTCGGACAGGGGAAAACTGTTTTTT. Translation gives CAWSQSDRGKLFF. The chain carries TRBV30 and TRBJ1-4, with 9 bases fitting TRBD1. The CDR3 contains 13 residues. Germline V gives CDR1 GTSNPN, CDR2 SVGIG (reference sequence). J gave up 10 bases and V 2 bases, and 5 bases lay outside the gene matches.

CDR3 DNA sequence: TGTGCCTGGAGTGTAACGGAGATATACAATGAGCAGTTCTTC. As protein: CAWSVTEIYNEQFF. The chain uses TRBV30 and TRBJ2-1, with D uncertain. This CDR3 is built from 14 residues. The germline CDR1 and CDR2 sequences are GTSNPN and SVGIG (reference sequence). V dropped 0 bases and J dropped 4 bases, with 10 bases sitting between them.